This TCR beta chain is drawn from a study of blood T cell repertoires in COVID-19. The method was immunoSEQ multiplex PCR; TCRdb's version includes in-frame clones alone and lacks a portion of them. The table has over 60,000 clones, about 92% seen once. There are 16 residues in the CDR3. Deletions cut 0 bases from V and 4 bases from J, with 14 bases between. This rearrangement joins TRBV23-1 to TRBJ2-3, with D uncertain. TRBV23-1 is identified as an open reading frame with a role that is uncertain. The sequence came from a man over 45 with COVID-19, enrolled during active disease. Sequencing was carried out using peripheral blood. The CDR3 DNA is TGCGCCAGCAGTCAATCGTGTGTTCGGTTAGCAGATACGCAGTATTTT. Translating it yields CASSQSCVRLADTQYF.